The entry below gives a single T cell receptor beta chain sequence along with its context. Its antigen remains undetermined. Per-base qualities were not stored, and no clone one base away is much larger. Enrolling through a virtual design, the prospective study's participants ranged in age from roughly 18 to 95 years and lived across 24 United States geographic areas. In the prospective study, cohorts were assigned on the basis of participant-reported clinical history obtained from a screening survey and a study questionnaire. Recovered participants in ImmuneRACE Cohort 3 were defined as having two consecutive negative NP/OP PCR tests, clearance from a healthcare professional, or resolution of symptoms. Each participant in the prospective study had whole blood, serum and a nasopharyngeal or oropharyngeal swab collected by mobile phlebotomists. Prospective study participants could optionally give additional blood draws and questionnaires over an approximately two-month period. Before DNA extraction, blood samples from the prospective study were shipped at room temperature or frozen.

This specimen belongs to a study of blood T cell repertoires in COVID-19 (dated by TCRdb to about 2020). Describing the broader study: Samples from collaborators originated in the United States, Italy and Spain and spanned both the acute and convalescent phases of COVID-19. Nearly every sample came with metadata listing a de-identified subject ID, COVID-19 status, age in years and sex. The samples were drawn from two sources: the first 160 participants of the ongoing ImmuneRACE study, and 1,254 subjects contributed by 6 global collaborators. The repertoires were released in a freely available public database meant as a resource for research on the immune response to SARS-CoV-2. The material from the prospective study consisted of cDNA or gDNA derived from T cells, B-cell-depleted T cells, or PBMCs. Where available, HLA class I and class II types were taken from metadata supplied by the sample provider and were not determined by assay-based typing. Subjects who had been exposed to COVID-19, were actively infected with it, or had recovered from it provided the deeply sampled blood TCRbeta repertoires that made up the dataset. The paper as a whole reports these results and caveats: The quantity of clinical and demographic metadata differed by source and by participant and was supplied without curation.

TCRbeta CDR3 regions were amplified from genomic DNA using the immunoSEQ Assay, a bias-controlled multiplex PCR. The paper's data handling went like this. The number of nucleated cells in each sample was estimated by amplification of reference gene primers within the assay. To quantify the absolute abundance of each unique TCRbeta CDR3 rearrangement, sequence reads were collapsed and filtered. For each sample, productive Simpson clonality was calculated as the square root of Simpson's diversity index over productive rearrangements. The table comes from immuneACCESS by way of TCRdb, which keeps in-frame sequences with V and J called. Part of the clones is missing from these tables; in studies checked, under half for an unresolved V gene and the rest for unknown reasons. V, J and clone size are those of that table, while D and trimming were read from the DNA. The sample table records about 64,000 clones; 85% to 90% of these occur just once. The top ten hold around 10% of the sample.

The TCR comes from a woman in her thirties or forties who had recovered from COVID-19. Sequencing was done on a sample of PBMCs or T cells enriched from blood (not recorded which).

In nucleotides, the sequence is TGCGCCAGCAGCTTGGATGCCCTGGGGAGGGGAGGCACTCAGCCCCAGCATTTT. The encoded protein is CASSLDALGRGGTQPQHF. This sequence uses TRBV5-1 and TRBJ1-5; the D region possibly corresponds to TRBD1 (5 bases align). The germline V gene yields SGHRS for CDR1 and YFSETQ for CDR2. From its cysteine to its phenylalanine, the CDR3 spans 18 amino acids. Left in the record is the CDR3 DNA by itself, 54 bases read in frame from the first base. The V and J ends are trimmed by 0 bases and 6 bases, leaving 22 bases between them.